The rows below give T cell receptor beta chains drawn from one sample of a study of cytomegalovirus exposure and HLA in healthy donors. TCRdb's table, derived via immunoSEQ multiplex PCR, lists solely in-frame clones and lacks some. The table shows over 150,000 clones, with 80% occurring only once. What was sequenced was PBMCs. The receptors were gathered from a woman between 50 and 59 years old in good health and CMV-seronegative. CDR3s include the opening cysteine and the closing phenylalanine or tryptophan. A D gene is named only where the DNA matches it firmly. Expanded clones are given a class, and other clones once, few, many or no size at all.

d_call: TRBD1; v_call: TRBV28; clone_size: -; j_call: TRBJ2-5; cdr3_nt: TGTGCCGGCAGTTTTGGGACAGGGGTAATGCTGGAGACCCAGTACTTC; cdr3_aa: CAGSFGTGVMLETQYF
d_call: TRBD2; v_call: TRBV28; clone_size: -; j_call: TRBJ2-7; cdr3_nt: TGTGCCAGCAGTTTACCCCTTACTAGCGGGAGGCCGCTGACCTACGAGCAGTACTTC; cdr3_aa: CASSLPLTSGRPLTYEQYF
d_call: -; v_call: TRBV7-3; clone_size: -; j_call: TRBJ2-2; cdr3_nt: TGTGCCAGCAGCCAGGGACTCGCGAACACCGGGGAGCTGTTTTTT; cdr3_aa: CASSQGLANTGELFF
d_call: TRBD1; v_call: TRBV9; clone_size: -; j_call: TRBJ2-1; cdr3_nt: TGTGCCAGCAGCGTAGAGGACAGGGCCTACAATGAGCAGTTCTTC; cdr3_aa: CASSVEDRAYNEQFF
d_call: TRBD1; v_call: TRBV4-1; clone_size: -; j_call: TRBJ1-5; cdr3_nt: TGCGCCAGCAGCCCTCGACAGGGGACCAGCAATCAGCCCCAGCATTTT; cdr3_aa: CASSPRQGTSNQPQHF
d_call: TRBD1; v_call: TRBV7-9; clone_size: -; j_call: TRBJ2-7; cdr3_nt: TGTGCCAGCAGCTCTCGGACAGGGACCTACGAGCAGTACTTC; cdr3_aa: CASSSRTGTYEQYF
d_call: -; v_call: TRBV4-3; clone_size: -; j_call: TRBJ2-2; cdr3_nt: TGCGCCAGCAAAAGGACTTGGGACACCGGGGAGCTGTTTTTT; cdr3_aa: CASKRTWDTGELFF
d_call: -; v_call: TRBV18; clone_size: -; j_call: TRBJ2-5; cdr3_nt: TGTGCCAGCTCACCACTCCTTCAAGAGACCCAGTACTTC; cdr3_aa: CASSPLLQETQYF
d_call: -; v_call: TRBV28; clone_size: few; j_call: TRBJ1-2; cdr3_nt: TGTGCCAGCAGTTTGGGGGAGGCGCCTGGGGAGGCCTATGGCTACACCTTC; cdr3_aa: CASSLGEAPGEAYGYTF
d_call: TRBD1; v_call: TRBV4-2; clone_size: -; j_call: TRBJ2-7; cdr3_nt: TGTGCCAGCAGCCGAGAGCATTCCGGGACAGTTTTCTACGAGCAGTACTTC; cdr3_aa: CASSREHSGTVFYEQYF
d_call: TRBD2; v_call: TRBV28; clone_size: -; j_call: TRBJ2-1; cdr3_nt: TGTGCCAGCACCTTGACTAGCCGACATCCCTACAATGAGCAGTTCTTC; cdr3_aa: CASTLTSRHPYNEQFF
d_call: -; v_call: TRBV6-5; clone_size: -; j_call: TRBJ1-2; cdr3_nt: TGTGCCAGCAGTTACCGGACCAGGGGCTCATATGGCTACACCTTC; cdr3_aa: CASSYRTRGSYGYTF
d_call: -; v_call: TRBV11-2; clone_size: -; j_call: TRBJ2-5; cdr3_nt: TGTGCCAGCAGCTTAGGCAGATTGAAGACCCAGTACTTC; cdr3_aa: CASSLGRLKTQYF
d_call: -; v_call: TRBV28; clone_size: -; j_call: TRBJ2-2; cdr3_nt: TGTGCCAGCAGACAGGGAGTCACCGGGGAGCTGTTTTTT; cdr3_aa: CASRQGVTGELFF
d_call: -; v_call: TRBV4-3; clone_size: -; j_call: TRBJ2-2; cdr3_nt: TGCGCCAGCAGCCAAGAGATAGCGGTAATGAACACCGGGGAGCTGTTTTTT; cdr3_aa: CASSQEIAVMNTGELFF
d_call: -; v_call: TRBV29-1; clone_size: -; j_call: TRBJ1-1; cdr3_nt: TGCAGCGTTGAAGACAGGCGCTGGGCGGCTTTCTTT; cdr3_aa: CSVEDRRWAAFF
d_call: -; v_call: TRBV7-2; clone_size: -; j_call: TRBJ1-1; cdr3_nt: TGTGCCAGCAGCCAGTCAAGAACAGGAGCTTTCTTT; cdr3_aa: CASSQSRTGAFF
d_call: TRBD2; v_call: TRBV4-3; clone_size: -; j_call: TRBJ2-1; cdr3_nt: TGCGCCAGCAGCCAAGGTGCGGTACTAGCGGGATTCGATGAGCAGTTCTTC; cdr3_aa: CASSQGAVLAGFDEQFF
d_call: -; v_call: TRBV5-8; clone_size: -; j_call: TRBJ2-1; cdr3_nt: TGTGCCAGCAGCTCCCGGGGGTATGAGCAGTTCTTC; cdr3_aa: CASSSRGYEQFF
d_call: TRBD1; v_call: TRBV16; clone_size: -; j_call: TRBJ1-1; cdr3_nt: TGTGCCAGCAGCCAAGGGACAGGGAATGAAGCTTTCTTT; cdr3_aa: CASSQGTGNEAFF
d_call: TRBD1; v_call: TRBV6-5; clone_size: -; j_call: TRBJ1-1; cdr3_nt: TGTGCCAGCAGTTATTATAAATCAGGGGGGACGGGTCGTCACTTT; cdr3_aa: CASSYYKSGGTGRHF
d_call: -; v_call: TRBV7-2; clone_size: -; j_call: TRBJ2-1; cdr3_nt: TGTGCCAGCAGCTTAGTGGCAGGGTATGAGCAGTTCTTC; cdr3_aa: CASSLVAGYEQFF
d_call: -; v_call: TRBV6-1; clone_size: -; j_call: TRBJ1-6; cdr3_nt: TGTGCCAGCAGAACAGGGTGGGGCTATAATTCACCCCTCCACTTT; cdr3_aa: CASRTGWGYNSPLHF
d_call: TRBD1; v_call: TRBV2; clone_size: once; j_call: TRBJ2-5; cdr3_nt: TGTGCCAGCAATGGGCAGGGGGCCGGTGAGACCCAGTACTTC; cdr3_aa: CASNGQGAGETQYF
d_call: -; v_call: TRBV28; clone_size: -; j_call: TRBJ1-5; cdr3_nt: TGTGCCAGCAGTTTTGAGGTTCAGCCCCAGCATTTT; cdr3_aa: CASSFEVQPQHF
d_call: TRBD1; v_call: TRBV6-1; clone_size: -; j_call: TRBJ2-5; cdr3_nt: TGTGCCAGCAGTATCTCAGCAGGGGGCGAGGGTTATCAGTACTTC; cdr3_aa: CASSISAGGEGYQYF
d_call: TRBD1; v_call: TRBV4-2; clone_size: -; j_call: TRBJ2-5; cdr3_nt: TGTGCCAGCAGCCAAAGGACAGGGGAAGAGACCCAGTACTTC; cdr3_aa: CASSQRTGEETQYF
d_call: -; v_call: TRBV10-3; clone_size: few; j_call: TRBJ1-5; cdr3_nt: TGTGCCATCAGTAGGGAGGGCAATCAGCCCCAGCATTTT; cdr3_aa: CAISREGNQPQHF
d_call: -; v_call: TRBV14; clone_size: few; j_call: TRBJ1-3; cdr3_nt: TGTGCCAGCAGCCGCCGGGGGGGAAACACCATATATTTT; cdr3_aa: CASSRRGGNTIYF
d_call: -; v_call: TRBV15; clone_size: -; j_call: TRBJ2-7; cdr3_nt: TGTGCCACCAGCAGAGGGGACAATTCCTACGAGCAGTACTTC; cdr3_aa: CATSRGDNSYEQYF
d_call: TRBD2; v_call: TRBV5-1; clone_size: once; j_call: TRBJ2-1; cdr3_nt: TGCGCCAGCAGATTAGCGGGAGGGAGCTCCCCGACTTACAATGAGCAGTTCTTC; cdr3_aa: CASRLAGGSSPTYNEQFF
d_call: TRBD2; v_call: TRBV7-3; clone_size: -; j_call: TRBJ2-7; cdr3_nt: TGTGCCAGCAGCTTAAGACCCGACGGGGGGGGCGGAACCTACGAGCAGTACTTC; cdr3_aa: CASSLRPDGGGGTYEQYF